This TCR beta chain is from a study of glioma-infiltrating T cells. CDR1 is MNHNS, CDR2 SASEGT, per germline. The CDR3 has 14 amino acids. V lost 10 bases, J lost 6 bases, and 9 bases stayed unmatched. This clonotype has a count of ten or more. Its antigen is currently unknown. The iRepertoire nested amplicon-rescue multiplex PCR amplified TCR alpha and beta CDR3s from RNA. For one-step reverse transcription and amplification, about 90-450 ng of tissue mRNA or PBMC total RNA was used. TCRdb independently ran MiXCR on the multiplex PCR reads; one entry per CDR3 protein. The sample has around 130,000 distinct CDR3 sequences, about 25% seen once; the top ten hold about 30%. Study-level results: Non-neoplastic patients had below-expected tissue-blood divergence, while all gliomas exceeded expectation. Very few CDR3 sequences were shared between tissue and blood.

The V and J genes are TRBV6-1 and TRBJ2-1, with 10 positions matching TRBD2. The sample comprised glioma tissue, nonneoplastic brain tissue, or PBMCs (not recorded which). The source of this sequence is a human donor with low-grade glioma or glioblastoma, undergoing nonglioma brain surgery, or in good health (not recorded which). The CDR3 bases are TGTGCCACCTCCGGGACTAGCGTACGCAATGAGCAGTTCTTC. Amino acids: CATSGTSVRNEQFF.